The 32 T cell receptor beta chains below were found in one sample sequenced in a study of blood T cell repertoires in COVID-19. Produced via immunoSEQ multiplex PCR; TCRdb's table is partial and in-frame only. The sample lists approximately 110,000 clones; about three quarters were seen once. The sample consisted of peripheral blood. The receptor set was obtained from a human donor with acute or convalescent COVID-19. The donor label of this sample is uncertain.

J is TRBJ1-6 and V is TRBV5-1; D is unresolved. V lost 1 base and J lost 8, with 7 bases in between. The V gene's germline CDR1 is SGHRS and CDR2 YFSETQ. This CDR3 contains 13 residues. This chain's CDR3 is CASSLIEDSPLHF. CDR3 nucleotide sequence: TGCGCCAGCAGCTTGATTGAGGATTCACCCCTCCACTTT.

The gene calls are TRBV4-2 and TRBJ2-7, with D perhaps matching TRBD2 (6 bases). Germline V lookup: CDR1 LGHNA, CDR2 YNFKEQ. V lost 4 bases and J lost 6, with 25 bases in between. The CDR3 sequence is 17 residues long. DNA of the CDR3: TGTGCCAGCAGCCGGCCCGGAGGGTCCCCAGAGGGGCTCGAGCAGTACGTC. Encoded protein: CASSRPGGSPEGLEQYV.

V and J are TRBV9 and TRBJ2-3; D is undetermined. The CDR3 is 15 amino acids. CDR1 is SGDLS and CDR2 is YYNGEE in the germline V gene. V was clipped by 4 bases and J by 1 base, with 13 bases between them. CDR3 bases: TGTGCCAGCAGCCCGAGACTCGACCGCACAGATACGCAGTATTTT. As protein: CASSPRLDRTDTQYF.

In its sample, this clone was seen once. This chain connects TRBV5-1 to TRBJ2-3; D is undetermined. The CDR3 extends over 12 amino acids. Germline CDR1 reads SGHRS; CDR2 reads YFSETQ. V lost 0 bases and J 6 bases, leaving 5 bases between the germline ends. In DNA, the CDR3 is TGCGCCAGCAGCTTGGGGCGGGATACGCAGTATTTT. This translates into CASSLGRDTQYF.

This clone showed up just a few times. This sequence joins TRBV7-9 and TRBJ2-7, with 9 positions matching TRBD1. This CDR3 region has 18 residues. CDR1 and CDR2 (germline): SEHNR, FQNEAQ (reference sequence). With V trimmed by 1 base and J by 7 bases, 17 bases remained unmatched. The CDR3 DNA is TGTGCCAGCAGCTTAGGGTCGACAGGGGGAGGTCCCCGGACGGAGCAGTACTTC. Translating gives CASSLGSTGGGPRTEQYF.

The V gene is TRBV28, the J gene TRBJ2-2; TRBD1 matches at 8 bases. V shed 5 bases and J 1 base; nucleotides not matched to a gene: 12. The length of the CDR3 is 18 residues. Germline CDR1 reads MDHEN; CDR2 reads SYDVKM. The CDR3 DNA follows: TGTGCCAGCAGTACGGGGTACCGGGACAGGAGGAACACCGGGGAGCTGTTTTTT. It translates to CASSTGYRDRRNTGELFF.

This rearrangement joins TRBV18 to TRBJ2-7, with 10 bases matching TRBD1. CDR3 length: 14 residues. Trimming took 6 bases from V and 4 from J; bases not matched to a gene: 6. Per germline, CDR1 KGHSH and CDR2 LQKENI. CDR3 loop: CASSDGTGAYEQYV. CDR3 bases: TGTGCCAGCTCGGATGGGACAGGGGCTTACGAGCAGTACGTC.

The gene calls are TRBV2 and TRBJ1-5; 9 nucleotides align to TRBD1. The CDR3 consists of 15 residues. Per the germline V gene, CDR1 is SNHLY and CDR2 is FYNNEI. J was trimmed by 6 bases and V by 6 bases; bases with no gene match: 9. CDR3 DNA: TGTGCCAGCAGGGGACAGGGCTCCACGGCTCAGCCCCAGCATTTT. Its protein is CASRGQGSTAQPQHF.

This sequence joins TRBV6-5 and TRBJ2-5; D remains ambiguous. The CDR3 is 14 residues long. Germline V gene data show CDR1 as MNHEY and CDR2 as SVGAGI. Trimming left V 0 bases short and J 5 bases short, with 10 bases between. CDR3 in DNA: TGTGCCAGCAGTTACTCCGGTCTGAAGGAGACCCAGTACTTC. Translated, it gives CASSYSGLKETQYF.

Remarks on this clone: The junction and the germline gene differ at one end; a read error may be behind it. The chain carries TRBV29-1 and TRBJ2-3, with D possibly being TRBD1 (5 bases). CDR3 length: 15 amino acids. Per the germline V gene, CDR1 is SQVTM and CDR2 is ANQGSEA. The CDR3: CSVQEAGSGTDTQYF. The CDR3 DNA reads as TGCAGCGTTCAAGAGGCAGGGTCGGGCACAGATACGCAGTATTTT.

The V call is TRBV20-1, the J call TRBJ1-5; a weak D match, TRBD1 (6 bases). Per germline, CDR1 DFQATT and CDR2 SNEGSKA (reference sequence). The CDR3 has 11 amino acids. With 6 bases removed from V and 12 bases from J, the gap between germline ends came to 15 bases. The CDR3 protein is CSAPDRTFQHF. CDR3 coding DNA: TGCAGTGCACCTGACAGGACTTTCCAGCATTTT.

The chain uses TRBV2 and TRBJ1-2, with D maybe TRBD1 (5 bases). Germline lookup yields CDR1 SNHLY and CDR2 FYNNEI. The V end lost 6 bases, the J end lost 4 bases, and 15 bases lay between the germline ends. The CDR3 is made up of 14 amino acids. CDR3 sequence (DNA): TGTGCCAGCAGCGGTATTGCCGGGGGCTATGGCTACACCTTC. It is translated as CASSGIAGGYGYTF.

The sample holds one count of this clone. The chain has TRBV7-9 and TRBJ2-3; 7 positions match TRBD2. The V segment lost 5 bases and the J segment 1 base; nucleotides outside the gene matches: 6. The CDR3 has 15 residues. Germline V lookup: CDR1 SEHNR, CDR2 FQNEAQ (reference sequence). CDR3 sequence reads: CASSPWGGGTDTQYF. The CDR3 DNA follows: TGTGCCAGCAGCCCGTGGGGGGGTGGCACAGATACGCAGTATTTT. The full variable domain, completed using reference TRBV7-9 and TRBJ2-3, is DTGVSQNPRHKITKRGQNVTFRCDPISEHNRLYWYRQTLGQGPEFLTYFQNEAQLEKSRLLSDRFSAERPKGSFSTLEIQRTEQGDSAMYLCASSPWGGGTDTQYFGPGTRLTVL.

The V and J genes are TRBV6-1 and TRBJ1-4; 7 nucleotides line up with TRBD1. Trimming took 2 bases from V and 3 from J; bases not matched to a gene: 9. The CDR3 is made up of 17 amino acids. The germline gives CDR1 MNHNS, CDR2 SASEGT. In nucleotides, the CDR3 is TGTGCCAGCAGTGAAATTGGTAGGGGGCAGGCTAATGAAAAACTGTTTTTT. Amino acid sequence: CASSEIGRGQANEKLFF.

This clone was counted a few times. J is TRBJ2-2 and V is TRBV30, with TRBD2 matching over 8 bases. Per the germline V gene, CDR1 is GTSNPN and CDR2 is SVGIG (reference sequence). CDR3 length equals 15 residues. Trimming took 2 bases from V and 4 from J; bases not matched to a gene: 6. In DNA form, the CDR3 reads TGTGCCTGGAGTCCACAGCGGGGGTTCACCGGGGAGCTGTTTTTT. This codes for CAWSPQRGFTGELFF.

The V call is TRBV5-6, the J call TRBJ2-7, with D uncertain. This CDR3 region has 12 residues. From germline, CDR1 is SGHDT and CDR2 YYEEEE. V was trimmed by 0 bases and J by 1 base, leaving 2 bases between them. CDR3 region: CASSLASYEQYV. DNA for the CDR3: TGTGCCAGCAGCTTGGCGTCCTACGAGCAGTACGTC.

V gene TRBV30 combines with J gene TRBJ1-2, with a weak D call TRBD1 (5 bases). This CDR3 has 13 residues. CDR1 is GTSNPN, CDR2 SVGIG, per germline (reference sequence). V lost 2 bases and J 4 bases, leaving 11 bases between the germline ends. CDR3 in amino acids: CAWSLGHSYGYTF. For the CDR3, the DNA is TGTGCCTGGAGTTTGGGGCATTCCTATGGCTACACCTTC.

The chain carries TRBV5-1 and TRBJ2-3, with TRBD1 matching over 7 bases. The CDR3 runs 12 residues. Looked up from germline, CDR1 is SGHRS and CDR2 is YFSETQ. Trimming cost V 7 bases and J 1 base; bases outside gene matches: 0. CDR3 DNA: TGCGCCAGCGGGACAGGCACAGATACGCAGTATTTT. This gives the protein CASGTGTDTQYF.

The chain is built from TRBV6-5 and TRBJ2-1; TRBD1 aligns across 11 bases. CDR3 length equals 15 residues. With 8 bases clipped from V and 8 bases from J, the junction kept 11 bases outside the gene matches. Per the germline V gene, CDR1 is MNHEY and CDR2 is SVGAGI. CDR3 bases: TGTGCCAGCGGGACCAGGACAGGGGGCGTCCATGAGCAGTTCTTC. Translation gives CASGTRTGGVHEQFF.

V and J are TRBV6-5 and TRBJ1-4, with D perhaps matching TRBD1 (6 bases). The CDR3 is 16 residues long. Between the trimmed V and J ends, which lost 0 bases and 3 bases, there was a span of 11 bases. In germline, CDR1 is MNHEY, CDR2 SVGAGI. CDR3 coding DNA: TGTGCCAGCAGTTACTCGATGGACAGTTCTAATGAAAAACTGTTTTTT. Protein product: CASSYSMDSSNEKLFF.

The chain is built from TRBV2 and TRBJ1-6, with D possibly TRBD1 on 5 matching bases. CDR1 SNHLY and CDR2 FYNNEI come from the germline V gene. The CDR3 has 15 amino acids. V dropped 8 bases and J dropped 10 bases, with 21 bases sitting between them. This chain's CDR3 is CASSTRAGGSSPLHF. For the CDR3, the DNA is TGTGCCAGCTCTACCAGGGCGGGAGGCAGCTCACCCCTCCACTTT.

This chain joins TRBV9 and TRBJ2-1; 10 nucleotides match TRBD1. V lost 3 bases and J lost 4; bases outside the gene matches: 7. This CDR3 is built from 16 residues. Germline CDR1 SGDLS, CDR2 YYNGEE. The CDR3 loop reads CASSARGQGLYNEQFF. CDR3 nucleotide sequence: TGTGCCAGCAGCGCCAGGGGACAGGGGCTTTACAATGAGCAGTTCTTC.

In this sample, this clone turned up a few times. CDR3 DNA sequence: TGTGCCAGCTCACCACAATCAGGGAGCAATCAGCCCCAGCATTTT. This encodes CASSPQSGSNQPQHF. V usage is TRBV18 and J usage is TRBJ1-5; tentatively, D is TRBD1 (5 bases). The CDR3 extends over 15 amino acids. Per germline, CDR1 KGHSH and CDR2 LQKENI. V was trimmed by 1 base and J by 1 base, leaving 8 bases between them.

V and J are TRBV7-9 and TRBJ2-7; 8 bases are shared with TRBD2. The CDR3 extends over 15 amino acids. The V gene end was trimmed by 5 bases and the J gene end by 6 bases; junction bases not matched to a gene: 12. Germline assignment: CDR1 SEHNR and CDR2 FQNEAQ (reference sequence). This CDR3 reads CASSPNRLALAEQYF. CDR3 sequence (DNA): TGTGCCAGCAGCCCCAACCGACTAGCGCTAGCCGAGCAGTACTTC.

The chain recombines TRBV30 with TRBJ1-2; TRBD1 is a possible D gene (6 bases). V lost 0 bases and J lost 8, with 13 bases in between. Germline V gene lookup returns CDR1 GTSNPN and CDR2 SVGIG (reference sequence). The CDR3 runs to 13 residues. DNA of the CDR3: TGTGCCTGGAGTGTTTCCAGGGGAGGGGGCTACACCTTC. Its protein is CAWSVSRGGGYTF.

The rearrangement joins TRBV7-2 to TRBJ2-5; 9 positions match TRBD2. V lost 1 base and J lost 4; bases outside the gene matches: 7. CDR1 and CDR2 (germline): SGHTA, FQGNSA. The CDR3 length is 16 residues. The CDR3 sequence: CASSLVLRGGRETQYF. The CDR3 DNA is TGTGCCAGCAGCTTAGTTCTGCGGGGGGGCAGAGAGACCCAGTACTTC.

V gene TRBV4-1 combines with J gene TRBJ2-5, with 13 bases fitting TRBD2. From germline, CDR1 is MGHRA and CDR2 YSYEKL. The CDR3 length is 17 residues. With V trimmed by 4 bases and J by 3 bases, 8 bases remained unmatched. The CDR3 DNA sequence: TGCGCCAGCAGCCCTCGACTAGCGGGGGGTATCAAAGAGACCCAGTACTTC. Residues: CASSPRLAGGIKETQYF.

The gene calls are TRBV30 and TRBJ2-7, with TRBD2 identical over 7 bases. In germline, CDR1 is GTSNPN, CDR2 SVGIG (reference sequence). This CDR3 region has 12 residues. With 8 bases clipped from V and 12 bases from J, the junction kept 16 bases outside the gene matches. The CDR3 nucleotides are TGTGCCGGAGCCGAGACTAGCCTGCGTCTGTACTTC. Translation gives CAGAETSLRLYF.

This rearrangement joins TRBV2 to TRBJ2-2; possibly TRBD2 for D (6 bases). CDR1 SNHLY and CDR2 FYNNEI come from the germline V gene. The ends were cut back, 5 bases at V and 3 bases at J, with 13 bases in the middle. CDR3 length equals 15 residues. The CDR3 sequence is CASSLPGTHTGELFF. For the CDR3, the DNA is TGTGCCAGCAGTCTACCCGGGACTCACACCGGGGAGCTGTTTTTT.

This clone was recorded a few times. In nucleotides, the CDR3 is TGTGCCACCCTGGCGGGGACCATAGGCTCTGGAAACACCATATATTTT. Amino acid sequence: CATLAGTIGSGNTIYF. The V call is TRBV6-6, the J call TRBJ1-3; TRBD1 is a possible D gene (5 bases). V lost 10 bases and J lost 0, with 19 bases in between. The CDR3 extends over 16 amino acids. From germline, CDR1 is MNHNY and CDR2 SVGAGI (reference sequence).

V and J are TRBV2 and TRBJ1-2; perhaps TRBD1 as D (5 bases). The germline V gene has CDR1 SNHLY and CDR2 FYNNEI. The CDR3 totals 16 residues. Trimming left V 4 bases short and J 9 bases short, with 24 bases between. In DNA form, the CDR3 reads TGTGCCAGCAGTGGGTCCGACAGCCTAGGACGTTATCGCTACACCTTC. Translation gives CASSGSDSLGRYRYTF.

The CDR3 is CASSSRDRVSEAFF. The CDR3 DNA reads TGTGCCAGCAGCTCCCGGGACAGGGTCTCTGAAGCTTTCTTT. The V and J genes are TRBV7-9 and TRBJ1-1, with TRBD1 matching 9 bases. The CDR3 runs to 14 residues. With V trimmed by 4 bases and J by 6 bases, 6 bases remained unmatched. Germline V lookup: CDR1 SEHNR, CDR2 FQNEAQ (reference sequence).